This TCR beta chain came from a study of blood T cells in healthy people across ages. The authors ran a second PCR of about 7 to 11 cycles using a sample-barcoded 5' primer and a J-beta primer mix. Via MiXCR, TCRdb re-called the 5' RACE reads, giving one row per CDR3 protein. The profile shows approximately 360,000 distinct CDR3 sequences, about 52% of them singletons. This clonotype was seen a handful of times. Input material: blood. The source of this sequence is a man aged 60 to 75 in good health.

CDR3 residues: CSVDRGRGEQFF. Here the CDR3 DNA reads TGCAGCGTTGATAGGGGGCGCGGTGAGCAGTTCTTC. The chain is built from TRBV29-1 and TRBJ2-1; 7 nucleotides match TRBD1. Losses at the gene ends were 3 bases for V and 9 bases for J; bases not matched to a gene: 5. Germline V CDR1 and CDR2: SQVTM, ANQGSEA. The CDR3 is made up of 12 amino acids.